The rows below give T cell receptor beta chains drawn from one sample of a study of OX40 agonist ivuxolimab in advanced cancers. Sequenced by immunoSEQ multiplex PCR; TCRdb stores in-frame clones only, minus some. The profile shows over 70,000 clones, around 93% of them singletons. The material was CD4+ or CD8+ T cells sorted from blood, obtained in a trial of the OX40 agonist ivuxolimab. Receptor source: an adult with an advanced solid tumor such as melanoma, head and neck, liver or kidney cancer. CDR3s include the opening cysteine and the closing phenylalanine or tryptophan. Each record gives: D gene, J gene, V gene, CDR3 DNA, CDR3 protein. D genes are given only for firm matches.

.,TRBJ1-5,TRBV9,TGTGCCAGCAGCGGGGGTCCGGGGAGCAATCAGCCCCAGCATTTT,CASSGGPGSNQPQHF
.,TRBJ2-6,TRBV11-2,TGTGCCAGCAGCTCCCCGACACAGGGATTTTACGTCCTGACTTTC,CASSSPTQGFYVLTF
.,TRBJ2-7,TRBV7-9,TGTGCCAGCAGCTTAGGATCGCAGGGCGAGCAGTACTTC,CASSLGSQGEQYF
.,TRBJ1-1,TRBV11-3,TGTGCCAGCAGCCCCTCCGGCGGGGGGGACACTGAAGCTTTCTTT,CASSPSGGGDTEAFF
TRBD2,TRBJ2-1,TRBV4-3,TGCGCCAGCAGCCAAGATAGGGGACTAGCGGGCGAGCAGTTCTTC,CASSQDRGLAGEQFF
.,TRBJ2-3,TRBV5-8,TGTGCCAGCAGCTTGGGGGACATGGGAACAGATACGCAGTATTTT,CASSLGDMGTDTQYF
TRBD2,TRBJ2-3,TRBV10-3,TGTGCCATCAGTGAGTCTGCGGGGGGCGGGGTGGCAGATACGCAGTATTTT,CAISESAGGGVADTQYF
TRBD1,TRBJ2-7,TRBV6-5,TGTGCCAGCAGTTACGGGACAGGGCGCGAGCAGTACTTC,CASSYGTGREQYF
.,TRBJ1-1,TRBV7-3,TGTGCCAGCAGTAAGACGGCCCAAAACACTGAAGCTTTCTTT,CASSKTAQNTEAFF
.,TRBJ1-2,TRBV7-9,TGTGCCAGCAGCCCCTCAAGCGGAGATGGCTACACCTTC,CASSPSSGDGYTF
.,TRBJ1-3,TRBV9,TGTGCCAGCAGCCTGAGCTCTGGAAACACCATATATTTT,CASSLSSGNTIYF
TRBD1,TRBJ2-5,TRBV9,TGTGCCAGCAGCGCTGAGGGGGCCACCCAAGAGACCCAGTACTTC,CASSAEGATQETQYF
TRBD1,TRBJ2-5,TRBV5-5,TGTGCCAGCAGTCACATCTTACAGGGGGCGCGGGAGACCCAGTACTTC,CASSHILQGARETQYF
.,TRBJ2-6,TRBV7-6,TGTGCCAGCAGCCACGGAGGGGACCCTGGGGCCAACGTCCTGACTTTC,CASSHGGDPGANVLTF
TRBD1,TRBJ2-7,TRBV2,TGTGCCACCCTGCTGACAGGGTCCTACGAGCAGTACTTC,CATLLTGSYEQYF
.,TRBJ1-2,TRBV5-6,TGTGCCAGCAGCTGGGCGGTCAAGGGGCCCTATGGCTACACCTTC,CASSWAVKGPYGYTF
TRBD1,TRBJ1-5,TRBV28,TGTGCCAGCAGTTCGCCCTCGGACAGGGGCGCCCTTAGCAATCAGCCCCAGCATTTT,CASSSPSDRGALSNQPQHF
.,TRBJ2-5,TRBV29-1,TGCAGCGTTGGGGAACCGCGATCGGAGACCCAGTACTTC,CSVGEPRSETQYF
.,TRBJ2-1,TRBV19,TGTGCCAGTAGTTTGGGACAAAATGAGCAGTTCTTC,CASSLGQNEQFF